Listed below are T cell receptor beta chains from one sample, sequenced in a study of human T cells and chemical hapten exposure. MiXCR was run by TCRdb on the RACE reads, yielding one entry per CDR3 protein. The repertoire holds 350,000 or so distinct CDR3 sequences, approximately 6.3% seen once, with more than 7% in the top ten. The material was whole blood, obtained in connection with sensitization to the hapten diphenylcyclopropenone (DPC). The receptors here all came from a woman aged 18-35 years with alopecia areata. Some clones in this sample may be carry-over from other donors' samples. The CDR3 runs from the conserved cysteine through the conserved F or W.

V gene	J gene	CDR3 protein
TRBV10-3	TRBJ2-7	CAISEYAGGEYEQYF
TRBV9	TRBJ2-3	CASSVSSGEVPSRSTDTQYF
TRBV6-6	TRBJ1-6	CASSYVGQVNSPLHF
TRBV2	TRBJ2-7	CASSNPLAPQYF
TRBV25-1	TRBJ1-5	CASSEEVGPDSNQPQHF
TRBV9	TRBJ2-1	CASSVGLKYNEQFF
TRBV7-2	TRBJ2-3	CASSSSGGNIGWRTDTQYF
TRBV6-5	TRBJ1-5	CASSYSGLHSNQPQHF
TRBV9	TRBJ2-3	CASSVSAGSYTDTQYF
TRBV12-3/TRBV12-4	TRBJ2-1	CASRHLETHNEQFF
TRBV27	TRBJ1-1	CASSFNRPNTEAFF
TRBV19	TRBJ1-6	CASSDRVRSYNSPLHF
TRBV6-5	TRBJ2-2	CASSYRPWGANTGELFF
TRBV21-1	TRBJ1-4	CASSKRTDRGHFEKLFF
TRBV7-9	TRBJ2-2	CASLSDRENTGELFF
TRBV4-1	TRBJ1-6	CASSQTGAVSPLHF
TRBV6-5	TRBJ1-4	CDGEANEKLFF
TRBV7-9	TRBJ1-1	CASSTAGATEAFF
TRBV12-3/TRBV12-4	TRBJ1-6	CASTLWAGIGSPLHF
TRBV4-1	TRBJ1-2	CASSQGTGSDNYGYTF
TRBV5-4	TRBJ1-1	CASSPTLLLRGRGTEAFF
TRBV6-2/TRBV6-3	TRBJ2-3	CAARQGARGDTQYF
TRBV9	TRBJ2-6	CASSAIDRIISGANVLTF
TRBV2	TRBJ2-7	CASSEALGPPRNEQYF
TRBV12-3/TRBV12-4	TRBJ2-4	CASSLNSMNIQYF
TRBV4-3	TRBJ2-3	CASSQSWGLAGENTQYF
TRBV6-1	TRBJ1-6	CASSGHRDGQIPLHF
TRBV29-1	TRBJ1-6	CSAKTGENSTLHF
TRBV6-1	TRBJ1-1	CTSFGLLYTEAFF
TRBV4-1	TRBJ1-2	CASSQQALYGYTF
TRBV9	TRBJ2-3	CASSMDYTQYF
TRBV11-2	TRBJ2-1	CASTIAPYNEQFF
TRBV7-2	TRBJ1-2	CASSSLPGRGGYTF
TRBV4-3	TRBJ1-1	CASSQDTADSLMNTEAFF
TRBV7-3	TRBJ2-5	CASSPGLAGGFQETQYF
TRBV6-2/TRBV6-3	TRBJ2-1	CASRPLPSYNEQFF
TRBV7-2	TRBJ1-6	CASSLTQGSGSPLHF
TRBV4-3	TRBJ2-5	CASSQGQGAEETQYF
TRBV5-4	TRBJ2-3	CASSFVIGGATDTQYF
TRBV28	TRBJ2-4	CASSPLYRELTKNIQYF
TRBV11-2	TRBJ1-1	CASSLGDYTEAFF
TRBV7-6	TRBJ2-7	CASSSGGAGLYEQYF
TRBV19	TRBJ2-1	CASSIERGGYEQFF
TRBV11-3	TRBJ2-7	CASRPSSGSYEQYF
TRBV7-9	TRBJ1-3	CASSLLGGTLSGNTIYF
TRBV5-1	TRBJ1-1	CASSLMTGDLAFF
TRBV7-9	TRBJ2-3	CASSLAGTSGDTQYF
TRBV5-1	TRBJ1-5	CASSLETGVGQPQHF
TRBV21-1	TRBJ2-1	CASSRGGSSYNEQFF